This T cell receptor beta chain is drawn from a study of blood T cell repertoires in COVID-19. Study context: Acute and convalescent COVID-19 specimens originated in the United States, Italy and Spain. The cDNA or gDNA used as material had been derived from T cells, B-cell-depleted T cells, or PBMCs.

Authors' data handling: It was from reference gene primer amplification that nucleated cell counts were estimated. Assay: immunoSEQ multiplex PCR; the TCRdb copy retains only in-frame clones and omits some. Clonal size and the V and J genes are those of that table, whereas D and trimming came from the DNA. The sample gives under 45,000 clones, 65% to 90% of which show up once; around 5.2% is in the top ten. In this sample, this clone turned up once. Germline assignment: CDR1 WSHSY and CDR2 SAAADI. V trimming: 6 bases; J trimming: 6 bases; junction bases outside the gene matches: 11. The CDR3 is 15 amino acids.

This chain uses TRBV10-2 with TRBJ2-7, with 10 bases matching TRBD2. Sequences were obtained from peripheral blood. The sequence was collected from a man in his forties or fifties with active COVID-19. CDR3 coding DNA: TGCGCCAGCAGCGCTCCGATAGCGGGAGGATCCGAGCAGTACTTC. As protein: CASSAPIAGGSEQYF.